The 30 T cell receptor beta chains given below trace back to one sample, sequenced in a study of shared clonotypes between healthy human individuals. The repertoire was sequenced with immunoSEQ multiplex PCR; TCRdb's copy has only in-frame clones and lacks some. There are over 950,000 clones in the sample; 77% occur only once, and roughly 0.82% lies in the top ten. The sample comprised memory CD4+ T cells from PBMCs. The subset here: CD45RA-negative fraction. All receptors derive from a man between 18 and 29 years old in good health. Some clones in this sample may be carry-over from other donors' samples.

The CDR3 DNA is TGTGCCAGCAGCTTGCTAGCGGGGGACTACGAGCAGTACTTC. This codes for CASSLLAGDYEQYF. This rearrangement joins TRBV7-9 to TRBJ2-7; 10 bases are shared with TRBD2. Germline CDR1 reads SEHNR; CDR2 reads FQNEAQ (reference sequence). After removal of 3 bases from V and 3 bases from J, the junction contained 2 bases not matched to a gene. This CDR3 region has 14 residues.

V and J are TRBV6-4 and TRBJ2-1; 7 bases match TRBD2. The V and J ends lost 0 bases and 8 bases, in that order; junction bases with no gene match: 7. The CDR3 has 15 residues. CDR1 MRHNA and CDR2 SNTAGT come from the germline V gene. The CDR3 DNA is TGTGCCAGCAGTGACTCGAGTCGGGGAGGGGATGAGCAGTTCTTC. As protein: CASSDSSRGGDEQFF.

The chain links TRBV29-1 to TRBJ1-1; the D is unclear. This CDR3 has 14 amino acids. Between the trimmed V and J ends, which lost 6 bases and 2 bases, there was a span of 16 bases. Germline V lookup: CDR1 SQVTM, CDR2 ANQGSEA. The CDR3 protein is CSVKTPPGNTEAFF. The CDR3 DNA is TGCAGCGTCAAAACCCCCCCGGGAAACACTGAAGCTTTCTTT. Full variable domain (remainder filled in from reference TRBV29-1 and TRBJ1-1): SAVISQKPSRDICQRGTSLTIQCQVDSQVTMMFWYRQQPGQSLTLIATANQGSEATYESGFVIDKFPISRPNLTFSTLTVSNMSPEDSSIYLCSVKTPPGNTEAFFGQGTRLTVV.

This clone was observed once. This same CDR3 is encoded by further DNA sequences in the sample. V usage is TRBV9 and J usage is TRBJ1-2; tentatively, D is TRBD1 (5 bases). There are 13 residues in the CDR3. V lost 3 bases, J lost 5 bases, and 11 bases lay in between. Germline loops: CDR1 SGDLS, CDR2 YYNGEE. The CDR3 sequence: CASSGGTGYGYTF. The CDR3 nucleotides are TGTGCCAGCAGCGGCGGGACCGGGTATGGCTACACCTTC.

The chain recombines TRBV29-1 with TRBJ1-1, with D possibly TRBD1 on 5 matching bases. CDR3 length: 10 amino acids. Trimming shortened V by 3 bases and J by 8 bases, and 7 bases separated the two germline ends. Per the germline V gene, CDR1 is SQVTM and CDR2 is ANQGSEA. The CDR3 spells CSVDRVEAFF. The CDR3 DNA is TGCAGCGTTGACAGGGTCGAAGCTTTCTTT.

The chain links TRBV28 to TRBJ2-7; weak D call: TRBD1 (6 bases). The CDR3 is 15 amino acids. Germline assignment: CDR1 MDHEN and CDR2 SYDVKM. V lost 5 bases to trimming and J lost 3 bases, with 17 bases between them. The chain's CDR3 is CASSTRTGILYEQYF. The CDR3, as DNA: TGTGCCAGCAGTACCCGCACAGGGATCCTCTACGAGCAGTACTTC.

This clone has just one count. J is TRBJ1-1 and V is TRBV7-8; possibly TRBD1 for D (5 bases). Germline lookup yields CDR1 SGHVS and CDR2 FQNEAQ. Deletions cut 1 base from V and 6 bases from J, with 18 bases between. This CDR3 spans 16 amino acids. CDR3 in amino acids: CASSLGSGGMRSEAFF. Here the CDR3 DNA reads TGTGCCAGCAGCTTAGGAAGCGGGGGTATGAGGTCTGAAGCTTTCTTT.

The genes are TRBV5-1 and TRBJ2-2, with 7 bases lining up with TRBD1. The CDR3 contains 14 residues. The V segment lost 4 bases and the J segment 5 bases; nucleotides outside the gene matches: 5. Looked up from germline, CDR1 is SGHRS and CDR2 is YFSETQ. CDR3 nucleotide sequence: TGCGCCAGCAGCGTCCGACAGGGAACCGGGGAGCTGTTTTTT. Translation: CASSVRQGTGELFF.

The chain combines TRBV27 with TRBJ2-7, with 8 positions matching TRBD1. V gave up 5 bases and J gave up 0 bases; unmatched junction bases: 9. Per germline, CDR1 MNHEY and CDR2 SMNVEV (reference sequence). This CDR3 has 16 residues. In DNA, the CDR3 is TGTGCCAGCAGTCGCCTGGCCGGGACAGGCTCCTACGAGCAGTACTTC. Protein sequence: CASSRLAGTGSYEQYF.

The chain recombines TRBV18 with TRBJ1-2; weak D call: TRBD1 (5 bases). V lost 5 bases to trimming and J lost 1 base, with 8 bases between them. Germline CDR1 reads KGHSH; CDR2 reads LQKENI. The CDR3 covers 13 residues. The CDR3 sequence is CASSMGLNYGYTF. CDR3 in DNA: TGTGCCAGCTCAATGGGACTTAACTATGGCTACACCTTC.

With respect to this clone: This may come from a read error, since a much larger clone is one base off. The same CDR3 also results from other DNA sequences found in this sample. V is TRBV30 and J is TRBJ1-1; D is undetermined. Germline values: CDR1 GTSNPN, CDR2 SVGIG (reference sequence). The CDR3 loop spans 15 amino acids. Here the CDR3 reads CAWSVLPDQNTEAFF. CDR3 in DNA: TGTGCCTGGAGTGTACTACCAGACCAGAACACTGAAGCCTTCTTT.

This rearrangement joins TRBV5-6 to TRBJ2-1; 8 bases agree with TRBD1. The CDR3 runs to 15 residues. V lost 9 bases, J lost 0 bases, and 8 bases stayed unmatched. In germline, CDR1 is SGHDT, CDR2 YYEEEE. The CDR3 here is CATRDGTGSYNEQFF. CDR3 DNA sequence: TGTGCCACCCGAGACGGGACAGGCTCCTACAATGAGCAGTTCTTC. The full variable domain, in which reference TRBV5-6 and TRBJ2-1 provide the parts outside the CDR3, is DAGVTQSPTHLIKTRGQQVTLRCSPKSGHDTVSWYQQALGQGPQFIFQYYEEEERQRGNFPDRFSGHQFPNYSSELNVNALLLGDSALYLCATRDGTGSYNEQFFGPGTRLTVL.

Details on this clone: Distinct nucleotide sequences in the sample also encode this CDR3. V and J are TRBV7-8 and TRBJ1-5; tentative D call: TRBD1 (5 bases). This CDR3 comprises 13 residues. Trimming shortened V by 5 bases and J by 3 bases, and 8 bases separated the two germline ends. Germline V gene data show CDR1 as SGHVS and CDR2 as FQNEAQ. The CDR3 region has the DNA TGTGCCAGCAGCCAGACAGACAATCAGCCCCAGCATTTT. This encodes CASSQTDNQPQHF.

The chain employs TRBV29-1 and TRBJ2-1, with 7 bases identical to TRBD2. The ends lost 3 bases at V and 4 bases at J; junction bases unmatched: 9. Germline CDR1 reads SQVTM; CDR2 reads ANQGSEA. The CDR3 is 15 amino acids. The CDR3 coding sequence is TGCAGCGTTGAGGGTACCCTAGCGGTTTACAATGAGCAGTTCTTC. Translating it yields CSVEGTLAVYNEQFF.

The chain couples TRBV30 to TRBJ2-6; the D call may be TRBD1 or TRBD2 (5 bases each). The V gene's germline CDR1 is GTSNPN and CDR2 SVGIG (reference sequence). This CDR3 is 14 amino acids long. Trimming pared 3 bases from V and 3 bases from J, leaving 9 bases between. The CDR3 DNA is TGTGCCTGGAGATGGGGGAATGGGGCCAACGTCCTGACTTTC. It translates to CAWRWGNGANVLTF.

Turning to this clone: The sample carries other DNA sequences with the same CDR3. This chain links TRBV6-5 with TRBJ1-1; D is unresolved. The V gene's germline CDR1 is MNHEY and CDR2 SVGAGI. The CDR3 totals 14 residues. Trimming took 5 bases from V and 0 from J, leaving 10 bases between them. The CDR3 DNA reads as TGTGCCAGCAGTCCAGGCAGCTTGAACACTGAAGCTTTCTTT. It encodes CASSPGSLNTEAFF.

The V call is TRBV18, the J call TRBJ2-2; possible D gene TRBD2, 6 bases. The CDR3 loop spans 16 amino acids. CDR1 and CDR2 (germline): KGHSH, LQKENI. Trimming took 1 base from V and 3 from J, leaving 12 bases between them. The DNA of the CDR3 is TGTGCCAGCTCACCACTCACTAGCCGATACACCGGGGAGCTGTTTTTT. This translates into CASSPLTSRYTGELFF. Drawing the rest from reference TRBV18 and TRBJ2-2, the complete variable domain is NAGVMQNPRHLVRRRGQEARLRCSPMKGHSHVYWYRQLPEEGLKFMVYLQKENIIDESGMPKERFSAEFPKEGPSILRIQQVVRGDSAAYFCASSPLTSRYTGELFFGEGSRLTVL.

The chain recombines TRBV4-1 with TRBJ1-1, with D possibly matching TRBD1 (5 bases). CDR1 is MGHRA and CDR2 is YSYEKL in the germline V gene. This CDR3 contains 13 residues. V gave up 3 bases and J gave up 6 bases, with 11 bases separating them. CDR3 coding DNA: TGCGCCAGCAGCCAGTCCTTGGGACCTGAAGCTTTCTTT. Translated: CASSQSLGPEAFF.

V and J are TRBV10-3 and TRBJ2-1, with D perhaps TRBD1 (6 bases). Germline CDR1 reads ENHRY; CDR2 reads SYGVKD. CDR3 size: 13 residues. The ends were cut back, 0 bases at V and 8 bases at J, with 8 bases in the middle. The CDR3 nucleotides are TGTGCCATCAGTGAGTCGGGACACCATGAGCAGTTCTTC. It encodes CAISESGHHEQFF.

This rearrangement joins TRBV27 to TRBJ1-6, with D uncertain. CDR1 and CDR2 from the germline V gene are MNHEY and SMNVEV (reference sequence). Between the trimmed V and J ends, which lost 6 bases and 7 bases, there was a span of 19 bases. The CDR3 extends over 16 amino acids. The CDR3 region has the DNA TGTGCCAGCAGGCGCCCCGTGGGAGTGGCGAATTCACCCCTCCACTTT. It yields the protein CASRRPVGVANSPLHF.

CDR3 coding DNA: TGTGCCAGCAGTATAGGGACCCGCACAGATACGCAGTATTTT. This translates into CASSIGTRTDTQYF. The V and J genes are TRBV28 and TRBJ2-3; perhaps D is TRBD1 or TRBD2 (5 bases each). This CDR3 spans 14 amino acids. V lost 5 bases, J lost 1 base, and 10 bases lay in between. CDR1 and CDR2 from the germline V gene are MDHEN and SYDVKM.

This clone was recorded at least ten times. In DNA, the CDR3 is TGTGCCAGCAGTGTACTTTGGGGCAATGAGCAGTTCTTC. Its protein is CASSVLWGNEQFF. The V gene is TRBV6-1, the J gene TRBJ2-1; D uncertain. The CDR3 sequence is 13 residues long. Trimming pared 4 bases from V and 6 bases from J, leaving 10 bases between. CDR1 is MNHNS and CDR2 is SASEGT in the germline V gene.

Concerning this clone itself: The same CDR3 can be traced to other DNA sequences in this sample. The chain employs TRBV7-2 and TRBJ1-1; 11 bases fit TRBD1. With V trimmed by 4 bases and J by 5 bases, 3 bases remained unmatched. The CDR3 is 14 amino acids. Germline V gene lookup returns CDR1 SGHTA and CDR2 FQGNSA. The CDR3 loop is CASSWGQGGTEAFF. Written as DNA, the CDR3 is TGTGCCAGCAGCTGGGGACAGGGGGGTACTGAAGCTTTCTTT.

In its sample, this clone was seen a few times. The CDR3 is CASSLDSPTGELFF. The CDR3 region has the DNA TGCGCCAGCAGCTTGGACTCACCCACCGGGGAGCTGTTTTTT. The J gene is TRBJ2-2, the V gene TRBV5-1; no definite D call. The CDR3 extends over 14 amino acids. Between the trimmed V and J ends, which lost 0 bases and 4 bases, there was a span of 7 bases. CDR1 and CDR2 (germline): SGHRS, YFSETQ. The variable domain in full, with the rest retrieved from reference TRBV5-1 and TRBJ2-2, is KAGVTQTPRYLIKTRGQQVTLSCSPISGHRSVSWYQQTPGQGLQFLFEYFSETQRNKGNFPGRFSGRQFSNSRSEMNVSTLELGDSALYLCASSLDSPTGELFFGEGSRLTVL.

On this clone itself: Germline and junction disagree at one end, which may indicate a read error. CDR3: CASSSPRDAAYEQCF. Here the CDR3 DNA reads TGTGCCAGCAGCTCACCCCGGGACGCAGCCTACGAGCAGTGCTTC. J is TRBJ2-7 and V is TRBV6-5; possibly TRBD1 or TRBD2 for D (5 bases each). The germline V gene encodes CDR1 MNHEY and CDR2 SVGAGI. The CDR3 runs to 15 residues.

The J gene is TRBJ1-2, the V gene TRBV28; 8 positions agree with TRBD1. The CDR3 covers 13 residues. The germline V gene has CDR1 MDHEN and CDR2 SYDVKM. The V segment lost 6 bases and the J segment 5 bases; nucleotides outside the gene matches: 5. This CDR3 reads CASRLGQGYGYTF. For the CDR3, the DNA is TGTGCCAGCAGGCTCGGACAGGGATATGGCTACACCTTC.

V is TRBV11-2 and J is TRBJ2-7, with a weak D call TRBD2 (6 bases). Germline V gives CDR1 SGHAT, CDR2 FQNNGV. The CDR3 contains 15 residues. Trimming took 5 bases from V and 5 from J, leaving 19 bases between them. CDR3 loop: CASSKWLTRIDEQYF. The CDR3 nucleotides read TGTGCCAGCAGCAAGTGGTTGACTAGAATCGACGAGCAGTACTTC.

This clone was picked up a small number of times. The CDR3 here is CAIGTGGGRAYEQYF. The DNA of the CDR3 is TGTGCCATCGGGACGGGTGGCGGGAGGGCCTACGAGCAGTACTTC. The chain combines TRBV6-1 with TRBJ2-7, with 9 nucleotides matching TRBD2. V dropped 10 bases and J dropped 2; count of bases not matched to a gene: 12. Germline V gene data show CDR1 as MNHNS and CDR2 as SASEGT. CDR3 length: 15 residues.

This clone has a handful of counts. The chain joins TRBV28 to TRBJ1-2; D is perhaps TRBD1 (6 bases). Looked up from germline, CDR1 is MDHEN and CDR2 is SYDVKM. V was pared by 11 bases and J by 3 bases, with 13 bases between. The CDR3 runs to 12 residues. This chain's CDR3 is CAGSDSYYGYTF. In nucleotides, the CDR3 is TGTGCCGGCTCGGACAGCTACTATGGCTACACCTTC.

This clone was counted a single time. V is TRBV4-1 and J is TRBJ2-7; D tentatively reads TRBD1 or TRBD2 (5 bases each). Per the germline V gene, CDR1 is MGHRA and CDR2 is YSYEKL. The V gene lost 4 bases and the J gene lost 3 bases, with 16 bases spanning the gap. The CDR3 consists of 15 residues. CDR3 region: CASSLNRDGDYEQYF. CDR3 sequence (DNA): TGCGCCAGCAGCCTAAACCGGGACGGTGACTACGAGCAGTACTTC.